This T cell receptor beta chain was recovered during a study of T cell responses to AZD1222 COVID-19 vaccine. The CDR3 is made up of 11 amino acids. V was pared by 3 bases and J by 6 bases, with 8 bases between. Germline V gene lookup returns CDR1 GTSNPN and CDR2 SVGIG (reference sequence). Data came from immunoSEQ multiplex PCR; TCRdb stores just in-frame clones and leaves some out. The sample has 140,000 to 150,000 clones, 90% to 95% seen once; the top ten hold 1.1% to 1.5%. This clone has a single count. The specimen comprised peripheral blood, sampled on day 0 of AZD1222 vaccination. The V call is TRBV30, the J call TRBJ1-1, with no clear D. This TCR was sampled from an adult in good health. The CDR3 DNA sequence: TGTGCCTGGAGGGGGATTTCTGAAGCTTTCTTT. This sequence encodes CAWRGISEAFF.